This entry is about one T cell receptor (beta chain). This sample stems from a study of Ad26.COV2.S vaccination and SARS-CoV-2 variants. Trimming left V 8 bases short and J 6 bases short, with 11 bases between. CDR3 length equals 12 residues. Germline V CDR1 and CDR2: MNHNY, SVGAGI (reference sequence). Method: immunoSEQ multiplex PCR; TCRdb's copy keeps in-frame clones and lacks some. The table has 400,000 to 500,000 clones, 89% seen once; the top ten hold 2.5% to 3%. Treatment indicated: 15 to 20 received Ad26.COV2.S at low or high dose, single or two shots; several received placebo; per-sample allocation not given. Sample collection was performed on day 63 after the first vaccine or placebo injection.

The TCR comes from a person aged 18-65 years who received the Ad26.COV2.S COVID-19 vaccine or a placebo. J is TRBJ1-3 and V is TRBV6-6; D is possibly TRBD1 (5 bases). Here the sequenced sample was peripheral blood, taken in a trial of Ad26.COV2.S vaccine versus placebo. The CDR3 DNA sequence: TGTGCCAGCCGACAGTGGCCAAACACCATATATTTT. Translation: CASRQWPNTIYF.